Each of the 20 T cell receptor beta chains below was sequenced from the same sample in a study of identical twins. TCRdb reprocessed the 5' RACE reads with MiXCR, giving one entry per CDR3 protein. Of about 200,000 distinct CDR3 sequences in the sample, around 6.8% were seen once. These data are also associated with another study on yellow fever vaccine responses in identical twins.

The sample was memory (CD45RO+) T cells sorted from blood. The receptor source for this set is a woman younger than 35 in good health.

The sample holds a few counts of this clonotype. The CDR3 nucleotides are TGTGCCAGCAGCCTCCAGACAGGGACGAACACCGGGGAGCTGTTTTTT. Amino acids: CASSLQTGTNTGELFF. The V gene is TRBV11-2, the J gene TRBJ2-2; TRBD1 matches 7 bases. The CDR3 length is 16 residues. Germline V lookup: CDR1 SGHAT, CDR2 FQNNGV. Trimming removed 5 bases from V and 0 bases from J; junction bases left unmatched: 6.

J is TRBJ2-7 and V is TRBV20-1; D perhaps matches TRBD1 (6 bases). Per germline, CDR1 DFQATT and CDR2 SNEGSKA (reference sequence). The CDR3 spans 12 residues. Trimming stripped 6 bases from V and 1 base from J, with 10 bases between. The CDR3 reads CSALGQSYEQYF. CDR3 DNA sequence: TGCAGTGCCTTAGGACAGTCCTACGAGCAGTACTTC.

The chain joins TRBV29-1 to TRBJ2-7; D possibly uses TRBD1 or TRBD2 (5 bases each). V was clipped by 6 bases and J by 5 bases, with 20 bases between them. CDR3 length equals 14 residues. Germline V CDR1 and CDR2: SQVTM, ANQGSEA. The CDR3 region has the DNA TGCAGCGTACAACGGGACGGCGTCGTTGACGAGCAGTACTTC. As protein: CSVQRDGVVDEQYF.

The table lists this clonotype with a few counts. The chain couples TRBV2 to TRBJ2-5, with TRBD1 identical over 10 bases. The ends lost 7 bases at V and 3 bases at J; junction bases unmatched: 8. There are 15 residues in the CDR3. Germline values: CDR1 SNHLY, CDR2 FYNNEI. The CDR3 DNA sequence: TGTGCCAGCACCCGGGACAGGGGAAGGGAAGAGACCCAGTACTTC. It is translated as CASTRDRGREETQYF. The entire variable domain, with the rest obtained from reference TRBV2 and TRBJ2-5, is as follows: EPEVTQTPSHQVTQMGQEVILRCVPISNHLYFYWYRQILGQKVEFLVSFYNNEISEKSEIFDDQFSVERPDGSNFTLKIRSTKLEDSAMYFCASTRDRGREETQYFGPGTRLLVL.

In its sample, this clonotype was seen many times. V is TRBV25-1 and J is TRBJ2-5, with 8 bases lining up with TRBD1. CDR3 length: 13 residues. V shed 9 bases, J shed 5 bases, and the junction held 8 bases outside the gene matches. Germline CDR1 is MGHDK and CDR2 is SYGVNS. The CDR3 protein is CASGQGPHETQYF. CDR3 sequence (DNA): TGTGCCAGTGGACAGGGACCCCACGAGACCCAGTACTTC.

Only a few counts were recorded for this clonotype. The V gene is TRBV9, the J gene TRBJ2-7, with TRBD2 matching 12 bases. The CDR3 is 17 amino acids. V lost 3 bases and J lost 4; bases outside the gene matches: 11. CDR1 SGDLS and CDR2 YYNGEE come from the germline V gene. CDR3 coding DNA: TGTGCCAGCAGCGCGGAACTAGGGACTAGCGGGTTATACGAGCAGTACTTC. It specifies CASSAELGTSGLYEQYF.

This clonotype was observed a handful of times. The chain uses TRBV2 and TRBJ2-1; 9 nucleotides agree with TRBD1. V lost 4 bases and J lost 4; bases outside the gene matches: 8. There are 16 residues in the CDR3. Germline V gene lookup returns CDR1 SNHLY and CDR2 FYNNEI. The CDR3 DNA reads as TGTGCCAGCAGTGTAGAAACGGGACAGGGTTACAATGAGCAGTTCTTC. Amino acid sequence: CASSVETGQGYNEQFF.

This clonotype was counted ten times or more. This chain's CDR3 is CASSFPNQPQHF. The CDR3 DNA is TGTGCCAGCAGTTTTCCGAATCAGCCCCAGCATTTT. The gene calls are TRBV7-2 and TRBJ1-5; D is undetermined. Germline assignment: CDR1 SGHTA and CDR2 FQGNSA. This CDR3 has 12 residues. Trimming removed 6 bases from V and 4 bases from J, with 7 bases in between.

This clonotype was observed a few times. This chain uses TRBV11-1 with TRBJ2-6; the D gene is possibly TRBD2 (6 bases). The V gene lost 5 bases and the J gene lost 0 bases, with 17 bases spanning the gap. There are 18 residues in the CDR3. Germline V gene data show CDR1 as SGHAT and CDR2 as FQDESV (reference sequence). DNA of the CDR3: TGTGCCAGCAGCCTACGGGGGACGGCGTTCTCTGGGGCCAACGTCCTGACTTTC. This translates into CASSLRGTAFSGANVLTF. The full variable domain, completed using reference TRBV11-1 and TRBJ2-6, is EAEVAQSPRYKITEKSQAVAFWCDPISGHATLYWYRQILGQGPELLVQFQDESVVDDSQLPKDRFSAERLKGVDSTLKIQPAELGDSAMYLCASSLRGTAFSGANVLTFGAGSRLTVL.

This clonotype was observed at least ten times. The CDR3 loop reads CAIRRHQGGGVQETQYF. The DNA for the CDR3 is TGTGCCATCAGGAGGCACCAGGGCGGGGGGGTCCAAGAGACCCAGTACTTC. The chain employs TRBV10-3 and TRBJ2-5; 9 bases match TRBD2. Germline V gene data show CDR1 as ENHRY and CDR2 as SYGVKD. Germline trimming cut 6 bases from V and 1 base from J; bases unmatched to any gene: 12. CDR3 length equals 17 residues.

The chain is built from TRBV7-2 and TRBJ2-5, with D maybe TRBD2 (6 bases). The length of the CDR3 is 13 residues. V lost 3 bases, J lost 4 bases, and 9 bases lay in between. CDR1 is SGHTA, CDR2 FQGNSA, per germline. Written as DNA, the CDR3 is TGTGCCAGCAGCTTTATGGGGGGAGAGACCCAGTACTTC. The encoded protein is CASSFMGGETQYF.

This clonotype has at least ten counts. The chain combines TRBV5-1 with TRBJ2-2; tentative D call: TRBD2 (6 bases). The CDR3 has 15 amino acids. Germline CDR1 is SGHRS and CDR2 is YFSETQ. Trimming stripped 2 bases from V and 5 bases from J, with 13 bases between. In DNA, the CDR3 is TGCGCCAGCAGCTTTTCCACGGGGGTGACCGGGGAGCTGTTTTTT. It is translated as CASSFSTGVTGELFF.

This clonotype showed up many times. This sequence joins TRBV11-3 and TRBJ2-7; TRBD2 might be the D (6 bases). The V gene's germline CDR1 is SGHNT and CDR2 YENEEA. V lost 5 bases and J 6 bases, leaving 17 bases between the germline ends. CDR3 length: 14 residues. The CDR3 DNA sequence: TGTGCCAGCAGCCAAGGGTGGCAGGGAGGCGAGCAGTACTTC. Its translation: CASSQGWQGGEQYF.

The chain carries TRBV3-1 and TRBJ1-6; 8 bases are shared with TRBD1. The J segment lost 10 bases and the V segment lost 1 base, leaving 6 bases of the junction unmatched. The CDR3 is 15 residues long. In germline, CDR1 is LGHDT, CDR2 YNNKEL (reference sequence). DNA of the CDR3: TGTGCCAGCAGCCAAGGAACAGGGGGAGTATCACCCCTCCACTTT. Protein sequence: CASSQGTGGVSPLHF.

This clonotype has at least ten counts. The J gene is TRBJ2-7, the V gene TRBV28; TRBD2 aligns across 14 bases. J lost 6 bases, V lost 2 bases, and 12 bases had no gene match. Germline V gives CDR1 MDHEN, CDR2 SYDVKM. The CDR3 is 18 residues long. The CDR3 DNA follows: TGTGCCAGCAGTTTAGGTGGTAGACCTGGACTAGCGGGAGGCGAGCAGTACTTC. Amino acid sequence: CASSLGGRPGLAGGEQYF.

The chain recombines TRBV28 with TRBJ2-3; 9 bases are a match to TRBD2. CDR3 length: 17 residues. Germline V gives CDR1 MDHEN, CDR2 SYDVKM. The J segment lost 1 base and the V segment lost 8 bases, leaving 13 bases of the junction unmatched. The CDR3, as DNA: TGTGCCAGCCGAGGGGTCGGCGGGAGGGCTGGCACAGATACGCAGTATTTT. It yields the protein CASRGVGGRAGTDTQYF.

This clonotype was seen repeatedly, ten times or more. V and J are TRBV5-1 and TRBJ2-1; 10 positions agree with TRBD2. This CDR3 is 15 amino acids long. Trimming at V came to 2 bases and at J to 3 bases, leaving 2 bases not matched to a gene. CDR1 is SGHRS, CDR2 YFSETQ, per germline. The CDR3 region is CASSLRTSGYNEQFF. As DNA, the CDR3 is TGCGCCAGCAGCTTAAGGACTAGCGGCTACAATGAGCAGTTCTTC.

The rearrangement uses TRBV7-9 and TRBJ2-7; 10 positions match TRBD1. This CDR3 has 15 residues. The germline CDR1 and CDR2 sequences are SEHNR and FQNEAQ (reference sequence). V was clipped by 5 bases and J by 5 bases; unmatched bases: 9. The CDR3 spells CASSARQGARDEQYF. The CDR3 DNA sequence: TGTGCCAGCAGCGCGAGACAGGGGGCGAGGGACGAGCAGTACTTC.

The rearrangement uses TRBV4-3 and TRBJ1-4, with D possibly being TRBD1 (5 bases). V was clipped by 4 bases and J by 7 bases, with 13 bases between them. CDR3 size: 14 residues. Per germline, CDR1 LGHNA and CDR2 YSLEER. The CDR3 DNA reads TGCGCCAGCAGCCTAACTTTGGGGGGTGAAAAACTGTTTTTT. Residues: CASSLTLGGEKLFF.

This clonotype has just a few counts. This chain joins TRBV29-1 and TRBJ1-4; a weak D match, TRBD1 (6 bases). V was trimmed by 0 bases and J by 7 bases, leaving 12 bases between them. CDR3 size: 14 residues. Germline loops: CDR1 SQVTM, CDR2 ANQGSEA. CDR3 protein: CSVEDRGQSEKLFF. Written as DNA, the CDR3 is TGCAGCGTTGAAGATCGGGGGCAGTCTGAAAAACTGTTTTTT.